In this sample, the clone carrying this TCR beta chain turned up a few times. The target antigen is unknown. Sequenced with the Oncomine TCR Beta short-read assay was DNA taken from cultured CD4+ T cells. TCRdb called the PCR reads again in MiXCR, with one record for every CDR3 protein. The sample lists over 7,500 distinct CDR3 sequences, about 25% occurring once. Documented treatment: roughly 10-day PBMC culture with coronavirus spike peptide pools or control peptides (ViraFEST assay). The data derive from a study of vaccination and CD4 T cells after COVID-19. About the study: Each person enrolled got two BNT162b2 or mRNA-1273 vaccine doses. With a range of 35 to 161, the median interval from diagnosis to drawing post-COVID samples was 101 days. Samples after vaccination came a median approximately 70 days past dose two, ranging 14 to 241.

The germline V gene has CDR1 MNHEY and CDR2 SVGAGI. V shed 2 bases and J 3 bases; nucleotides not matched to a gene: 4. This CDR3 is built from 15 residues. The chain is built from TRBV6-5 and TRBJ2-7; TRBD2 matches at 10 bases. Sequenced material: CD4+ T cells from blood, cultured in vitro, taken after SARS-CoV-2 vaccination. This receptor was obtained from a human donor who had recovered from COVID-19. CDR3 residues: CASSYPAGGRYEQYF. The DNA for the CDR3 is TGTGCCAGCAGTTACCCAGCGGGAGGGCGCTACGAGCAGTACTTC.